This T cell receptor (beta chain) comes out of a study of T cell repertoires in cytomegalovirus infection. CDR3 length equals 14 residues. V was shortened by 5 bases and J by 8 bases, with 16 bases between the two germline ends. TCRdb re-derived calls from the reads in MiXCR, one entry per CDR3 protein. Among approximately 270,000 distinct CDR3 sequences listed, 22% were seen once. Only a few counts were recorded for this clonotype. Its antigen is as yet unknown. The chain is built from TRBV12-3 or TRBV12-4 and TRBJ1-5, with a tentative D call TRBD1 (6 bases). The receptor was isolated from a human donor in good health (CMV status not recorded). Some clones in this sample may be carry-over from other donors' samples. The starting material was cultured PBMCs, obtained from culture after CMV antigen stimulation. CDR3 nucleotides: TGTGCCAGCAGTGTGACAGGTTCATCAGAGCCCCAGCATTTT. It encodes CASSVTGSSEPQHF.